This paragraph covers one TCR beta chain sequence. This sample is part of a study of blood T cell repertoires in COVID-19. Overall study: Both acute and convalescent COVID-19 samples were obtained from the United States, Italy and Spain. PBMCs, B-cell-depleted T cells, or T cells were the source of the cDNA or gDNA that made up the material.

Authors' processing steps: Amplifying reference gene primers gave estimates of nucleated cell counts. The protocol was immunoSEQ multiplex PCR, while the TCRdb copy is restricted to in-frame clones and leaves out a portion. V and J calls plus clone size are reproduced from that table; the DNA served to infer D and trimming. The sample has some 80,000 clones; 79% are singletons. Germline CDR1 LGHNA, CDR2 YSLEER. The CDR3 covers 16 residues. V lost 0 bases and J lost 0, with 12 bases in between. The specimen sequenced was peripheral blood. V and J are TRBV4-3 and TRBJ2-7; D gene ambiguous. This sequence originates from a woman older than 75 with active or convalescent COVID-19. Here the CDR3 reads CASSQDPAAPSYEQYF. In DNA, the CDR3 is TGCGCCAGCAGCCAAGACCCGGCAGCGCCCTCCTACGAGCAGTACTTC.